This entry lists 13 T cell receptor beta chains sequenced from one sample in a study of shared T cell receptors in the human thymus. The method was immunoSEQ multiplex PCR; TCRdb's version includes in-frame clones alone and lacks a portion of them. This table holds over 65,000 clones, about 95% found once. Sequencing was carried out using thymocytes. These receptors all come from a human donor.

This rearrangement joins TRBV5-1 to TRBJ1-2; 9 bases are a match to TRBD1. Germline V lookup: CDR1 SGHRS, CDR2 YFSETQ. Trimming took 0 bases from V and 8 from J; bases not matched to a gene: 11. This CDR3 region has 16 residues. The CDR3 DNA sequence: TGCGCCAGCAGCTTGGCCTGTGAGGACAGGGGCCGCGGCTACACCTTC. The encoded protein is CASSLACEDRGRGYTF.

The chain has TRBV11-1 and TRBJ2-3; 10 bases fit TRBD2. CDR3 length: 15 residues. Germline CDR1 reads SGHAT; CDR2 reads FQDESV (reference sequence). Trimming removed 5 bases from V and 2 bases from J; junction bases left unmatched: 4. The CDR3 DNA reads as TGTGCCAGCAGCGGTAGCGGGGGGCCCACAGATACGCAGTATTTT. Residues: CASSGSGGPTDTQYF.

This sequence joins TRBV14 and TRBJ2-3, with TRBD2 identical over 10 bases. CDR3 length: 18 residues. Germline V gene lookup returns CDR1 SGHDN and CDR2 FVKESK. J was trimmed by 4 bases and V by 3 bases; bases with no gene match: 13. CDR3 protein: CASSQRTSGDYLPDTQYF. The DNA for the CDR3 is TGTGCCAGCAGCCAGAGGACTAGCGGCGACTACCTACCAGATACGCAGTATTTT.

The V call is TRBV7-9, the J call TRBJ1-1, with D perhaps TRBD1 (6 bases). Germline V CDR1 and CDR2: SEHNR, FQNEAQ (reference sequence). This CDR3 contains 14 residues. Trimming pared 5 bases from V and 10 bases from J, leaving 20 bases between. The DNA of the CDR3 is TGTGCCAGCAGCACGACGAACCAGGGGATACGAGCTTTCTTT. Protein sequence: CASSTTNQGIRAFF.

V usage is TRBV4-3 and J usage is TRBJ2-7; either TRBD1 or TRBD2 may supply D (5 bases each). V gave up 2 bases and J gave up 1 base, with 12 bases separating them. CDR3 length: 15 amino acids. Germline V gene lookup returns CDR1 LGHNA and CDR2 YSLEER. CDR3 in DNA: TGCGCCAGCAGCCAAAGTTCCGGGACGTCCTACGAGCAGTACTTC. This encodes CASSQSSGTSYEQYF.

CDR3 protein: CASCRDPHYEKLFF. The CDR3, as DNA: TGTGCCAGCTGCCGGGACCCGCATTACGAAAAACTGTTTTTT. The chain uses TRBV6-1 and TRBJ1-4; tentative D call: TRBD1 (5 bases). V shed 8 bases and J shed 8 bases, with 18 bases lying between them. The CDR3 length is 14 residues. The V gene's germline CDR1 is MNHNS and CDR2 SASEGT.

The chain employs TRBV6-5 and TRBJ1-1; D is ambiguous. The CDR3 has 16 amino acids. CDR1 is MNHEY and CDR2 is SVGAGI in the germline V gene. Trimming took off 0 bases at V and 0 bases at J, with 11 bases between the two ends. DNA for the CDR3: TGTGCCAGCAGTTACTCGAAGCGGGGTATGAACACTGAAGCTTTCTTT. Translated, it gives CASSYSKRGMNTEAFF.

The chain is built from TRBV10-3 and TRBJ2-7; the match to TRBD2 covers 11 bases. The CDR3 runs 21 residues. J gave up 8 bases and V 3 bases, and 27 bases lay outside the gene matches. Germline V lookup: CDR1 ENHRY, CDR2 SYGVKD. As DNA, the CDR3 is TGTGCCATCAGTGAAGGTGACAAAACTAAACTAACTAGCGGGGGACCTACGAAGCAGTACTTC. Protein sequence: CAISEGDKTKLTSGGPTKQYF.

The chain has TRBV7-2 and TRBJ2-5; TRBD1 is a possible D gene (6 bases). TRBJ2-7 explains the end of the DNA better; the J call may be wrong. The CDR3 loop spans 17 amino acids. Germline V gives CDR1 SGHTA, CDR2 FQGNSA. CDR3 coding DNA: TGTGCCAGCAGCGCCCGGGACAAGACCCCGGACTCCTACGAGCAGTACTTC. Protein sequence: CASSARDKTPDSYEQYF.

The chain uses TRBV7-9 and TRBJ1-5; D is ambiguous. V was shortened by 2 bases and J by 5 bases, with 4 bases between the two germline ends. CDR3 length: 12 residues. The germline gives CDR1 SEHNR, CDR2 FQNEAQ (reference sequence). The CDR3 DNA follows: TGTGCCAGCAGCTTAAGAGATCAGCCCCAGCATTTT. Protein product: CASSLRDQPQHF. Using reference TRBV7-9 and TRBJ1-5 for the parts outside the CDR3, the full variable domain is DTGVSQNPRHKITKRGQNVTFRCDPISEHNRLYWYRQTLGQGPEFLTYFQNEAQLEKSRLLSDRFSAERPKGSFSTLEIQRTEQGDSAMYLCASSLRDQPQHFGDGTRLSIL.

The count of this clone is one. The J gene is TRBJ1-2, the V gene TRBV7-9, with TRBD1 matching 11 bases. Trimming at V came to 5 bases and at J to 5 bases, leaving 13 bases not matched to a gene. The length of the CDR3 is 17 residues. Looked up from germline, CDR1 is SEHNR and CDR2 is FQNEAQ (reference sequence). CDR3 residues: CASSPGTGGILGYGYTF. CDR3 nucleotide sequence: TGTGCCAGCAGCCCGGGGACAGGGGGGATCCTAGGATATGGCTACACCTTC.

This chain connects TRBV27 to TRBJ2-1; 7 bases fit TRBD1. Germline lookup yields CDR1 MNHEY and CDR2 SMNVEV (reference sequence). V lost 3 bases and J lost 3; bases outside the gene matches: 8. CDR3 length: 16 amino acids. CDR3 residues: CASSFPVRGFYNEQFF. The DNA of the CDR3 is TGTGCCAGCAGTTTCCCGGTCAGGGGGTTCTACAATGAGCAGTTCTTC.

The chain joins TRBV7-8 to TRBJ2-2; possible D gene TRBD1, 6 bases. The germline CDR1 and CDR2 sequences are SGHVS and FQNEAQ. This CDR3 region has 17 residues. V was shortened by 5 bases and J by 4 bases, with 20 bases between the two germline ends. CDR3 amino acids: CASSDGDRREFTGELFF. CDR3 nucleotides: TGTGCCAGCAGCGATGGCGACAGGAGAGAATTCACCGGGGAGCTGTTTTTT.